Listed below are T cell receptor beta chains from one sample, sequenced in a study of blood T cell repertoires in COVID-19. TCRdb's table, derived via immunoSEQ multiplex PCR, lists solely in-frame clones and lacks some. The sample includes approximately 100,000 clones, roughly nine tenths of them seen just once. The sequenced sample was peripheral blood. The receptor set was obtained from a man in his sixties or seventies with acute or convalescent COVID-19. Each CDR3 is given with its conserved first and last residue. The D gene is left open where the match is weak. Clone size appears in some rows only: once, few, many, or a class for an expanded clone.

J	size	D	V	DNA	CDR3
TRBJ2-2	NA	TRBD1	TRBV5-1	TGCGCCAGCAGCTTGCGACAGGGGGCTGACGGGGAGCTGTTTTTT	CASSLRQGADGELFF
TRBJ1-1	NA	NA	TRBV11-1	TGTGCCAGCAGCCCCTACAGGAACACTGAAGCTTTCTTT	CASSPYRNTEAFF
TRBJ1-2	NA	TRBD1	TRBV7-6	TGTGCCAGCAGCCCAGGGGGACGTGGGGCCTATGGCTACACCTTC	CASSPGGRGAYGYTF
TRBJ1-4	NA	NA	TRBV6-5	TGTGCCAGCAGAACACAGGGATTTGAAAAACTGTTTTTT	CASRTQGFEKLFF
TRBJ1-2	NA	NA	TRBV3-1/TRBV3-2	TGTGCCAGCAGCCAAGATCCGAACTATGGCTACACCTTC	CASSQDPNYGYTF
TRBJ1-5	NA	NA	TRBV23-1	TGCGCCAGCAGTCAATTACGGTTCAGGAGGCGCGTCTATAGCAATCAGCCCCAGCATTTT	CASSQLRFRRRVYSNQPQHF
TRBJ1-1	NA	TRBD1	TRBV6-5	TGTGCCAGCAACGATTCGGGACAGGGAATCTCTGAAGCTTTCTTT	CASNDSGQGISEAFF
TRBJ1-4	many	NA	TRBV28	TGTGCCAGCAGTTCGCCCGCGGGGGCAGGAGAAAAACTGTTTTTT	CASSSPAGAGEKLFF
TRBJ2-3	NA	NA	TRBV5-1	TGCGCCAGCAGCTTAAACCAGGGCACAGATACGCAGTATTTT	CASSLNQGTDTQYF
TRBJ1-5	NA	NA	TRBV9	TGTGCCAGCAGCTCTCACCATGGAGAAAATCAGCCCCAGCATTTT	CASSSHHGENQPQHF
TRBJ1-4	NA	TRBD1	TRBV18	TGTGCCAGCTCACCACTGCCCCTAACAGGGGGCAGGGAAAAACTGTTTTTT	CASSPLPLTGGREKLFF
TRBJ1-6	NA	NA	TRBV7-9	TGTGCCAGCAGCCTACAGGGTCCGGATAATTCACCCCTCCACTTT	CASSLQGPDNSPLHF
TRBJ2-5	NA	TRBD2	TRBV6-5	TGTGCCAGCATGGGGAGGGTCCTGGGAGAGACCCAGTACTTC	CASMGRVLGETQYF
TRBJ2-5	NA	TRBD2	TRBV6-5	TGTGCCAGCAGCCCCGGGGGGAGGAAACAGACCCAGTACTTC	CASSPGGRKQTQYF
TRBJ1-1	NA	TRBD1	TRBV11-2	TGTGCCAGCAGCTTACGGCTGACAGGGCCTAACACTGAAGCTTTCTTT	CASSLRLTGPNTEAFF
TRBJ1-6	NA	TRBD1	TRBV7-9	TGTGCCAGCAGCCGCTCCATGACAGGGATAAATTCACCCCTCCACTTT	CASSRSMTGINSPLHF
TRBJ2-3	NA	NA	TRBV5-1	TGCGCCAGCAGCCCCCTTTACTCAAGGGGGGGGACAGATACGCAGTATTTT	CASSPLYSRGGTDTQYF
TRBJ2-2	NA	TRBD1	TRBV5-4	TGTGCCAGCAGCCGGACAGGGATCCCCAACACCGGGGAGCTGTTTTTT	CASSRTGIPNTGELFF
TRBJ2-5	NA	NA	TRBV5-1	TGCGCCAGCAGTCAGGGAGGAGGAGAGACCCAGTACTTC	CASSQGGGETQYF
TRBJ1-1	NA	NA	TRBV6-5	TGTGCCAGCAGGGCAGACAGATTCAACACTGAAGCTTTCTTT	CASRADRFNTEAFF
TRBJ2-3	few	NA	TRBV29-1	TGCAGCGCCGCGGGGCCAGATACGCAGTATTTT	CSAAGPDTQYF
TRBJ2-5	NA	NA	TRBV5-1	TGCGCCAGCAGCTTGGCTCCGAACTCGAGAGAGACCCAGTACTTC	CASSLAPNSRETQYF
TRBJ1-1	NA	NA	TRBV11-2	TGTGCCAGCAGCTCACCAGGGTTCGACACTGAAGCTTTCTTT	CASSSPGFDTEAFF
TRBJ1-3	NA	NA	TRBV27	TGTGCCAGCAGTTTTGGGCCGAGCTCTGGAAACACCATATATTTT	CASSFGPSSGNTIYF
TRBJ1-2	NA	NA	TRBV30	TGTGCCTGGAGTGGATCGGGGGTGGAGGGCTACACCTTC	CAWSGSGVEGYTF
TRBJ2-7	NA	NA	TRBV3-1/TRBV3-2	TGTGCCAGCAGCCAGTACAGGAGCTCCTACGAGCAGTACTTC	CASSQYRSSYEQYF
TRBJ1-5	NA	NA	TRBV28	TGTGCCAGCAGTGAATATCGGTATCAGCCCCAGCATTTT	CASSEYRYQPQHF
TRBJ2-2	NA	TRBD2	TRBV7-8	TGTGCCAGCAGCCGGGGGGCGAACACCGGGGAGCTGTTTTTT	CASSRGANTGELFF
TRBJ2-7	NA	NA	TRBV5-8	TGTGCCAGCAGCCCACCCTTCGCAGGGGGGACGAGGGAGCAGTACTTC	CASSPPFAGGTREQYF
TRBJ1-2	NA	NA	TRBV27	TGTGCCAGCAGTTTCGGGAGGGGAGGTGGCTACACCTTC	CASSFGRGGGYTF
TRBJ1-1	NA	NA	TRBV21-1	TGTGCCAGCACACCAGGGGGCACTGAAGCTTTCTTT	CASTPGGTEAFF
TRBJ2-5	NA	NA	TRBV5-1	TGCGCCAGCAGCACCCGGGCGGGGCGGGAGACCCAGTACTTC	CASSTRAGRETQYF
TRBJ1-5	NA	NA	TRBV7-2	TGTGCCAGCAGCTTAGTTGGGGCCCGAGGTCAGCCCCAGCATTTT	CASSLVGARGQPQHF
TRBJ2-5	NA	NA	TRBV19	TGTGCCAGTAGTATTACTGGACGGAGGGCCGAAGAGACCCAGTACTTC	CASSITGRRAEETQYF
TRBJ1-6	NA	TRBD1	TRBV3-1/TRBV3-2	TGTGCCAGCAGCCAAGAATGGACAGGGGGTTCACCCCTCCACTTT	CASSQEWTGGSPLHF
TRBJ1-3	NA	TRBD1	TRBV10-1	TGCGCCAGCAGTGCTACGGGACAGAGAGGAAACACCATATATTTT	CASSATGQRGNTIYF
TRBJ2-3	NA	TRBD1	TRBV2	TGTGCCAGCAGCCCTCCCGGGACAGGACGCACAGATACGCAGTATTTT	CASSPPGTGRTDTQYF
TRBJ1-2	few	TRBD1	TRBV9	TGTGCCAGCAGCGTAGGAGGGACAGGGCAATCCGGAGGCTACACCTTC	CASSVGGTGQSGGYTF
TRBJ1-1	few	TRBD1	TRBV11-2	TGTGCCAGCAGCCCCCGGACAGGGTGGACTGAAGCTTTCTTT	CASSPRTGWTEAFF
TRBJ2-1	NA	NA	TRBV5-1	TGCGCCAGCAGCGTAGGACAGAACAATGAGCAGTTCTTC	CASSVGQNNEQFF
TRBJ2-5	NA	TRBD2	TRBV2	TGTGCCAGCAGCCCTAGCGGGGACAAGGTCGAGACCCAGTACTTC	CASSPSGDKVETQYF
TRBJ1-2	NA	NA	TRBV5-4	TGTGCCAGCACAAGCGGGGGGGCGCAGGGCTACACCTTC	CASTSGGAQGYTF
TRBJ1-2	NA	NA	TRBV5-4	TGTGCCAGCAGCTCAGACAGGACGGGCTATGGCTACACCTTC	CASSSDRTGYGYTF
TRBJ1-1	NA	NA	TRBV5-8	TGTGCCAGCAGCTTGGACTTAAGCAACACTGAAGCTTTCTTT	CASSLDLSNTEAFF
TRBJ1-6	NA	TRBD1	TRBV6-2/TRBV6-3	TGTGCCAGCAGTTACCGGACAGGGAGCGGTTCACCCCTCCACTTT	CASSYRTGSGSPLHF
TRBJ2-3	NA	TRBD2	TRBV3-1/TRBV3-2	TGTGCCAGCAGCCCCACTAGCGTGGTTGATACGCAGTATTTT	CASSPTSVVDTQYF
TRBJ1-1	NA	NA	TRBV5-1	TGCGCCAGCAGCTTGGGTGGGGCCCCGATGAACACTGAAGCTTTCTTT	CASSLGGAPMNTEAFF
TRBJ1-1	NA	TRBD1	TRBV5-1	TGCGCCAGCAGAGTTTTCGGACAGGGGCTCTCCGAAGCTTTCTTT	CASRVFGQGLSEAFF